These 3 T cell receptor beta chains were sequenced from one sample in a study of T-cell reconstitution after alpha-beta-depleted transplantation in children. The library targeted TCRbeta and was prepared with unique molecular identifiers. Using its own MiXCR run on the PCR reads, TCRdb lists one record per CDR3 protein. The top ten clones hold approximately 14% of a sample with fewer than 550,000 distinct CDR3 sequences, 10% to 12% of them seen once. Source: PBMCs, mostly from graft donor cells, taken 180 days after TCRalphabeta/CD19-depleted stem cell transplant. The receptors derive from a female patient between 2 and 15 years old who had a stem cell transplant for aplastic anemia, so the T cells may come from the graft donor.

The rearrangement links TRBV12-3 or TRBV12-4 to TRBJ1-4; D is ambiguous. The CDR3 length is 12 residues. Trimming took off 4 bases at V and 7 bases at J, with 7 bases between the two ends. The CDR3 here is CASSWVGEKLFF. CDR3 sequence (DNA): TGTGCCAGCAGTTGGGTTGGTGAAAAACTGTTTTTT.

The gene calls are TRBV6-2 or TRBV6-3 and TRBJ2-7; 10 bases match TRBD2. J was trimmed by 0 bases and V by 2 bases; bases with no gene match: 10. Per the germline V gene, CDR1 is MNHEY and CDR2 is SVGEGT. The CDR3 is 18 amino acids. This chain's CDR3 is CASSYASGSSLSSYEQYF. The CDR3 DNA is TGTGCCAGCAGTTACGCTAGCGGGAGCTCCCTTTCCTCCTACGAGCAGTACTTC.

CDR3 DNA: TGTGCCAGCTCACCACCTTTTACAGCCGAGCAGTACGTC. It codes for CASSPPFTAEQYV. The rearrangement uses TRBV18 and TRBJ2-7; D is uncertain. Trimming shortened V by 0 bases and J by 6 bases, and 9 bases separated the two germline ends. The CDR3 has 13 residues. Germline lookup yields CDR1 KGHSH and CDR2 LQKENI.